There are a few counts of the clone carrying this TCR beta chain. The CDR3 extends over 18 amino acids. Trimming took 2 bases from V and 4 from J; bases not matched to a gene: 12. The record originates from a study of T cells in Graves' hyperthyroidism and ophthalmopathy. Regions amplified from RNA transcripts were the TCR beta CDR3 regions. The HTBI primer set was used in a first-round RT-PCR of the TCR CDR3. TCRdb fed the multiplex PCR reads into MiXCR, producing one record per CDR3 protein. The table records over 450,000 distinct CDR3 sequences, around an eighth of them present only once. This receptor was identified in a woman aged 18-35 years with Graves' hyperthyroidism. Sequences were obtained from blood. V and J are TRBV12-3 or TRBV12-4 and TRBJ2-1; 9 bases map to TRBD2. This CDR3 reads CASSLRHPGLAGYNEQFF. The CDR3 nucleotides are TGTGCCAGCAGTTTAAGGCACCCGGGACTAGCTGGTTACAATGAGCAGTTCTTC.